The clone carrying this TCR beta chain was found a few times. Its antigen is still unknown. TCRdb itself ran the RACE reads through MiXCR, one entry per CDR3 protein. The table includes over 300,000 distinct CDR3 sequences, roughly 4.6% detected once. The CDR3 sequence is 15 residues long. The germline V gene has CDR1 PRHDT and CDR2 FYEKMQ (reference sequence). V was shortened by 5 bases and J by 5 bases, with 18 bases between the two germline ends. The sample originates from a study of human T cells and chemical hapten exposure. The study, taken as a whole, reports: Significantly more large CDR3 similarity clusters arose among expanded TCRs than among controls. Because they had alopecia, donors may respond immunologically unlike healthy people.

The time point denotes: pre-sensitization, week 0. Treatment: therapeutic diphenylcyclopropenone sensitization with weekly scalp DPC. The TCR was taken from a woman aged 45 to 65 with alopecia areata. Some clones in this sample may be carry-over from other donors' samples. The material sequenced was whole blood, taken in connection with sensitization to the hapten diphenylcyclopropenone (DPC). The chain uses TRBV13 and TRBJ1-2; D is possibly TRBD1 (6 bases). The CDR3, as DNA: TGTGCCAGCAGCCCACCACACTCGACAGGTTATGGCTACACCTTC. Its translation: CASSPPHSTGYGYTF.